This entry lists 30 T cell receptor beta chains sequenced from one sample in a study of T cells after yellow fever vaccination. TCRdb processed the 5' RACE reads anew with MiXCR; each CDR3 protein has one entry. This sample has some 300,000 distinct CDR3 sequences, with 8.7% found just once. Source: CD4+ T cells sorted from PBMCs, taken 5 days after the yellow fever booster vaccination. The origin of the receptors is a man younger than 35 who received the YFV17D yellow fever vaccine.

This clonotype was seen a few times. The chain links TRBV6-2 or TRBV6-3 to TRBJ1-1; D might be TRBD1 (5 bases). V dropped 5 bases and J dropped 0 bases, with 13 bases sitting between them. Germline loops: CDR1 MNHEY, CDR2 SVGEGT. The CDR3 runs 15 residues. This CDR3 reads CASSHPAGLNTEAFF. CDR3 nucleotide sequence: TGTGCCAGCAGTCACCCCGCGGGGCTGAACACTGAAGCTTTCTTT.

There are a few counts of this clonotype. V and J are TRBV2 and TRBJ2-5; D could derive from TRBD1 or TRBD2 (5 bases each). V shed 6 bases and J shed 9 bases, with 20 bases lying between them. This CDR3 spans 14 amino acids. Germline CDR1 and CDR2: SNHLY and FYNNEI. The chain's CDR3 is CASSPRTGPGAQYF. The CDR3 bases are TGTGCCAGCAGCCCCCGGACGGGACCCGGGGCCCAGTACTTC.

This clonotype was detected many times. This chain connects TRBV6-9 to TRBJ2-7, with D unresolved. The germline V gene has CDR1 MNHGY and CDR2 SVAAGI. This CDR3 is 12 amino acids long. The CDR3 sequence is CALWWQSYEQYV. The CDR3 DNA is TGTGCGCTATGGTGGCAATCCTACGAGCAGTACGTC.

In nucleotides, the CDR3 is TGTGCCAGCAGCTACGAGCGGGCCCACGAGCAGTACGTC. Translating it yields CASSYERAHEQYV. The chain is built from TRBV6-2 or TRBV6-3 and TRBJ2-7, with D perhaps TRBD2 (6 bases). Trimming removed 6 bases from V and 5 bases from J, with 14 bases in between. This CDR3 has 13 residues. Germline assignment: CDR1 MNHEY and CDR2 SVGEGT.

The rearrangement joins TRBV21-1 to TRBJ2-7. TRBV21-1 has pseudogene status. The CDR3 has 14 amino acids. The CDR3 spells CASSKAQDGYEQYF. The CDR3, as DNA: TGTGCCAGCAGCAAAGCCCAGGACGGCTACGAGCAGTACTTC.

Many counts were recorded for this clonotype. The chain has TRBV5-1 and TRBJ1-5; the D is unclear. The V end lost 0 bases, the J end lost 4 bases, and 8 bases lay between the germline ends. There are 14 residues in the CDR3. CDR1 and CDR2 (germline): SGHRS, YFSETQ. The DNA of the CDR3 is TGCGCCAGCAGCTTGGGCCATGGGAATCAGCCCCAGCATTTT. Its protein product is CASSLGHGNQPQHF.

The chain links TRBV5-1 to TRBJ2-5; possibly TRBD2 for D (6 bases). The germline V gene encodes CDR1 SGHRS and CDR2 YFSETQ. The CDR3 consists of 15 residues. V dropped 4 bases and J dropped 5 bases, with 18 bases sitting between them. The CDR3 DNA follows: TGCGCCAGCAGCCGGAGGGACTTCGAAGGGGAGACCCAGTACTTC. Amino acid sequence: CASSRRDFEGETQYF.

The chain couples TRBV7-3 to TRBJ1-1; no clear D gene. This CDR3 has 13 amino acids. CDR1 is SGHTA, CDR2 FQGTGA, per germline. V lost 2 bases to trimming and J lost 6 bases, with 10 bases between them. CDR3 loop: CASSLVGNSEAFF. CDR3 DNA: TGTGCCAGCAGCTTAGTAGGAAACTCTGAAGCTTTCTTT.

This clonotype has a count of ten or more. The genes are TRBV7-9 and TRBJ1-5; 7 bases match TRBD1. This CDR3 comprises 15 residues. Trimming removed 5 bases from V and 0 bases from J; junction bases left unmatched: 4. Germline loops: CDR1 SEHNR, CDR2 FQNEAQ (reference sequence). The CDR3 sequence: CASSTGTVSNQPQHF. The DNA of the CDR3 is TGTGCCAGCAGCACCGGGACAGTTAGCAATCAGCCCCAGCATTTT. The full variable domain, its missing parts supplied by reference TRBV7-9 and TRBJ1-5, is DTGVSQNPRHKITKRGQNVTFRCDPISEHNRLYWYRQTLGQGPEFLTYFQNEAQLEKSRLLSDRFSAERPKGSFSTLEIQRTEQGDSAMYLCASSTGTVSNQPQHFGDGTRLSIL.

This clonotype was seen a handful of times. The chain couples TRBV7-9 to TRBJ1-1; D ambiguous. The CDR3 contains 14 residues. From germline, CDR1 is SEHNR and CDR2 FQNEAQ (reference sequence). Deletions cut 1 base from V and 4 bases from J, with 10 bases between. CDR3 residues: CASSLEKASTEAFF. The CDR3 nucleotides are TGTGCCAGCAGCTTAGAGAAGGCTTCCACTGAAGCTTTCTTT.

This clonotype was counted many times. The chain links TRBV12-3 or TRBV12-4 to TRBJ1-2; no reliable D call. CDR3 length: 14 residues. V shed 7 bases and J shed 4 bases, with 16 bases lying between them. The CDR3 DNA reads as TGTGCCAGCACCCCGACCGGGTTTACCTATGGCTACACCTTC. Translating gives CASTPTGFTYGYTF.

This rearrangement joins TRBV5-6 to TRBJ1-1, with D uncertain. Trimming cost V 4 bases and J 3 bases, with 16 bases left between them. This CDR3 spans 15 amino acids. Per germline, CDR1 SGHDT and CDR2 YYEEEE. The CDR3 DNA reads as TGTGCCAGCAGCCCGAGGGTCCCAATTGACACTGAAGCTTTCTTT. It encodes CASSPRVPIDTEAFF. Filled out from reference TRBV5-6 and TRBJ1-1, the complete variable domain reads DAGVTQSPTHLIKTRGQQVTLRCSPKSGHDTVSWYQQALGQGPQFIFQYYEEEERQRGNFPDRFSGHQFPNYSSELNVNALLLGDSALYLCASSPRVPIDTEAFFGQGTRLTVV.

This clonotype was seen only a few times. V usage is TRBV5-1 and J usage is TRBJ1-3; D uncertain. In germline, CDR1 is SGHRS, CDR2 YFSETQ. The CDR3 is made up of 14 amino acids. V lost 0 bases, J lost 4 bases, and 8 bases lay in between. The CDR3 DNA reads TGCGCCAGCAGCTTGGGGGCGCAAGGAAACACCATATATTTT. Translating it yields CASSLGAQGNTIYF.

CDR3 amino acids: CASSVPQGATNYGYTF. CDR3 coding DNA: TGTGCCAGCAGCGTCCCCCAGGGGGCCACTAACTATGGCTACACCTTC. V gene TRBV12-3 or TRBV12-4 combines with J gene TRBJ1-2; 8 bases line up with TRBD1. The junction had 9 bases not matched to a gene; V was cut back by 6 bases and J by 0 bases. The CDR3 sequence is 16 residues long.

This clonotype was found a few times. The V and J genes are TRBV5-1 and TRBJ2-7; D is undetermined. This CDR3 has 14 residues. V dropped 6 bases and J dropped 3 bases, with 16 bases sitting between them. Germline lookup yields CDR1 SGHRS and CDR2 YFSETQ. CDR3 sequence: CASTPPTADYEQYF. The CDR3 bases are TGCGCCAGCACCCCCCCCACAGCCGACTACGAGCAGTACTTC.

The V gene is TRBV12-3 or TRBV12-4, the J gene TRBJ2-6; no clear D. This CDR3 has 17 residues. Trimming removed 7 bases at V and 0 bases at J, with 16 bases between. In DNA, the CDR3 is TGTGCCAGCACCCGGGTCGCGTTTTTCTCTGGGGCCAACGTCCTGACTTTC. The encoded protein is CASTRVAFFSGANVLTF.

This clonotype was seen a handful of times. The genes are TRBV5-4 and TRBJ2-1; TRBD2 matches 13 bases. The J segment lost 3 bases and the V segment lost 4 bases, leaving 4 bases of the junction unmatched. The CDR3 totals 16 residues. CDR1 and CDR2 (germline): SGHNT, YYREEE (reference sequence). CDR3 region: CASSAGTSGDYNEQFF. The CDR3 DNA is TGTGCCAGCAGCGCCGGGACTAGCGGGGACTACAATGAGCAGTTCTTC.

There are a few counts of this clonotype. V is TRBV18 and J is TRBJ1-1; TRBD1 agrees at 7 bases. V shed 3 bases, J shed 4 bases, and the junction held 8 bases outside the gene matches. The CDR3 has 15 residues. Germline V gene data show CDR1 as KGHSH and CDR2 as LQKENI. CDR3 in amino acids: CASSPKTGRSTEAFF. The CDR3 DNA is TGTGCCAGCTCACCCAAGACAGGGAGGAGCACTGAAGCTTTCTTT.

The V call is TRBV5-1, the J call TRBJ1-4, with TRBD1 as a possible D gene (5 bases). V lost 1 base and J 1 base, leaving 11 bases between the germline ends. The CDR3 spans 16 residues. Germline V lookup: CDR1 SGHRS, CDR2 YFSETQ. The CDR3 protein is CASSLRGRGTNEKLFF. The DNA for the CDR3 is TGCGCCAGCAGCTTGAGGGGACGGGGAACTAATGAAAAACTGTTTTTT.

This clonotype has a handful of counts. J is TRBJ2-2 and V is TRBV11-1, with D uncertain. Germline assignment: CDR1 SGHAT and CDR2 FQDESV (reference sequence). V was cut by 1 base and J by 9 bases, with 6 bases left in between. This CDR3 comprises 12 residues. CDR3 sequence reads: CASSLERRELFF. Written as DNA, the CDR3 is TGTGCCAGCAGCTTAGAAAGGCGGGAGCTGTTTTTT.

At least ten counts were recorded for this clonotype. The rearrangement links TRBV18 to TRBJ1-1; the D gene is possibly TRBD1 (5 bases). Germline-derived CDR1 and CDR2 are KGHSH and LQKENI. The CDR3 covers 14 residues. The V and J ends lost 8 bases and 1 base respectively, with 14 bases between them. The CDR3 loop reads CASSPGQGNTEAFF. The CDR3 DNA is TGTGCCAGCAGCCCCGGGCAGGGGAACACTGAAGCTTTCTTT.

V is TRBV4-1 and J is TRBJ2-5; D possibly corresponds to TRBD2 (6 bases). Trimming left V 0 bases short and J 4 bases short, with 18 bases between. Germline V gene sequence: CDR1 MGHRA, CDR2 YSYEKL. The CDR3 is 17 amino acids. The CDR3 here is CASSQDGAAIGRETQYF. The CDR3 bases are TGCGCCAGCAGCCAAGATGGGGCGGCTATCGGGAGAGAGACCCAGTACTTC.

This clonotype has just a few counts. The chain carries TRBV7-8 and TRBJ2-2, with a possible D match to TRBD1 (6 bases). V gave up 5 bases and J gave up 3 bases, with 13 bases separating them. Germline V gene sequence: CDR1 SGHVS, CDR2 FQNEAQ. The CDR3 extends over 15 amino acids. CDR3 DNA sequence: TGTGCCAGCAGCCAACGTTACAGGGACACCGGGGAGCTGTTTTTT. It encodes CASSQRYRDTGELFF.

Written as DNA, the CDR3 is TGCGCCAGCAGCCAAGAGGTCTCAGTTGGAAAGAAGTTTACAGATACGCAGTATTTT. As protein: CASSQEVSVGKKFTDTQYF. The chain links TRBV4-3 to TRBJ2-3, with no clear D. This CDR3 is built from 19 residues. V lost 0 bases to trimming and J lost 3 bases, with 22 bases between them. The germline CDR1 and CDR2 sequences are LGHNA and YSLEER.

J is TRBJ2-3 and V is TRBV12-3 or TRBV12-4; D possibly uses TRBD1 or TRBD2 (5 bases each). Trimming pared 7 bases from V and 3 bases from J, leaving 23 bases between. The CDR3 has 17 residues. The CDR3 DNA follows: TGTGCCAGCATTACCCACTTCAGCCCTTGGGGGACAGATACGCAGTATTTT. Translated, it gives CASITHFSPWGTDTQYF.

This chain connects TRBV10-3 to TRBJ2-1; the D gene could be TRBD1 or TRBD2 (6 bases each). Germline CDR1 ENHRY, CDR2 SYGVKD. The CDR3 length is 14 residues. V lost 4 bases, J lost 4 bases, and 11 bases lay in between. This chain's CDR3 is CAISAGAPYNEQFF. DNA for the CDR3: TGTGCCATCAGTGCGGGGGCCCCTTACAATGAGCAGTTCTTC.

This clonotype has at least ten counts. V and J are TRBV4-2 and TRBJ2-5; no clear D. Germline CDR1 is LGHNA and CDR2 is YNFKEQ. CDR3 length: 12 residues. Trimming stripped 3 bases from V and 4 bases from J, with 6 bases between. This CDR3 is CASSQAGETQYF. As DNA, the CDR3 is TGTGCCAGCAGCCAGGCCGGAGAGACCCAGTACTTC.

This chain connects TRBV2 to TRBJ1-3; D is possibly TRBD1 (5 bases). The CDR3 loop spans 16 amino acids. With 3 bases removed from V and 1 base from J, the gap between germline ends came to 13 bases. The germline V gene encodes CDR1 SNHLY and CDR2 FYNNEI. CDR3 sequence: CASSESGRWSGNTIYF. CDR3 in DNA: TGTGCCAGCAGTGAGTCGGGGCGGTGGTCTGGAAACACCATATATTTT.

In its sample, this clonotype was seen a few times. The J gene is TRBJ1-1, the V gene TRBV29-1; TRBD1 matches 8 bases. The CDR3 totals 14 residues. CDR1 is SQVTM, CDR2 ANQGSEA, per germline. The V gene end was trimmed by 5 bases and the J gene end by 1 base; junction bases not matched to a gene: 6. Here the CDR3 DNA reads TGCAGCGTTCCCGACAGGGGTTCGAACACTGAAGCTTTCTTT. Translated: CSVPDRGSNTEAFF.

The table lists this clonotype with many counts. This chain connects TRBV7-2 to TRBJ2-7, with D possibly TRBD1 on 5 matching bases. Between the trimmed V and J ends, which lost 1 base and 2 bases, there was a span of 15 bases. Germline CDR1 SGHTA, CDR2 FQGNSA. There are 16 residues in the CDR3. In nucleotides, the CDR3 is TGTGCCAGCAGCTTAGTAGCCAGGGCAACGGCCTACGAGCAGTACTTC. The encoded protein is CASSLVARATAYEQYF.